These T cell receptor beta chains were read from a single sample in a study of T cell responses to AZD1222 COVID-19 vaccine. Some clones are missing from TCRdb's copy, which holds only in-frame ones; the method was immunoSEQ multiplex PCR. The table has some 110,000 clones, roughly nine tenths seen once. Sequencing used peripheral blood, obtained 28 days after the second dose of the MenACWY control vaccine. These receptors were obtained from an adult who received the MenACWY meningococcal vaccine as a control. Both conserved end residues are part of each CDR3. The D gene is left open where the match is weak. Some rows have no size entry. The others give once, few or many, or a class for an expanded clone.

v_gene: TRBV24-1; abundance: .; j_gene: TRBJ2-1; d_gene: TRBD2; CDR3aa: CATSDPGLAGGREQFF; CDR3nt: TGTGCCACCAGTGACCCCGGACTAGCGGGGGGCCGAGAGCAGTTCTTC
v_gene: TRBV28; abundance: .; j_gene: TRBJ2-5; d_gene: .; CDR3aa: CASTAPARGQETQYF; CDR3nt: TGTGCCAGCACCGCCCCGGCCCGGGGTCAGGAGACCCAGTACTTC
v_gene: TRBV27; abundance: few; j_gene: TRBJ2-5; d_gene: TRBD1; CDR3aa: CASSFLGQGMETQYF; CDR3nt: TGTGCCAGCAGTTTTCTGGGACAGGGCATGGAGACCCAGTACTTC
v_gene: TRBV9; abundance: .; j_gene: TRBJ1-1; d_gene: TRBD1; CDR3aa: CASSAITGGFTEAFF; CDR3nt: TGTGCCAGCAGCGCCATAACAGGGGGTTTCACTGAAGCTTTCTTT
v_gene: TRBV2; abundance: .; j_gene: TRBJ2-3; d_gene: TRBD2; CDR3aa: CASSTSGVTDTQYF; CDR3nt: TGTGCCAGCAGTACTAGCGGGGTCACAGATACGCAGTATTTT
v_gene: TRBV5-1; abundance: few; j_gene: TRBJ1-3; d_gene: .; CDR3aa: CASSPVAGSGNTIYF; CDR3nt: TGCGCCAGCAGTCCCGTGGCGGGATCTGGAAACACCATATATTTT
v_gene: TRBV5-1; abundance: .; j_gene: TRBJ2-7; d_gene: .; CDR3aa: CASSLAPDYEQYF; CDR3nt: TGCGCCAGCAGCTTGGCCCCTGATTACGAGCAGTACTTC
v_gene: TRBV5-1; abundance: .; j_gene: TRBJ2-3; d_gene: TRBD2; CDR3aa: CASSPRGASTDTQYF; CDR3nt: TGCGCCAGCAGCCCGCGGGGGGCAAGCACAGATACGCAGTATTTT
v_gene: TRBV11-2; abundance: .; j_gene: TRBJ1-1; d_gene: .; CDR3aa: CASSLDRRVKNTEAFF; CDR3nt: TGTGCCAGCAGCTTAGATCGAAGGGTTAAGAACACTGAAGCTTTCTTT
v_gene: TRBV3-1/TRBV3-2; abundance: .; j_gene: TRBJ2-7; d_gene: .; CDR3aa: CASSRGDRYEQYF; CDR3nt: TGTGCCAGCAGCCGCGGCGACAGGTACGAGCAGTACTTC
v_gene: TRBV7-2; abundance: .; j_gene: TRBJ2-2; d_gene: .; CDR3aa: CASSIQRNTGELFF; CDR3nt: TGTGCCAGCAGTATACAGAGGAACACCGGGGAGCTGTTTTTT
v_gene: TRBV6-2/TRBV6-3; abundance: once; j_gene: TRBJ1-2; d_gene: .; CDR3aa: CASSRGQPAVGYTF; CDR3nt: TGTGCCAGCAGTCGAGGACAGCCTGCTGTTGGCTACACCTTC
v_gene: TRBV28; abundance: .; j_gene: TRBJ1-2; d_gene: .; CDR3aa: CASGSNSFIGYTF; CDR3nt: TGTGCCAGCGGCTCCAACTCTTTTATCGGCTACACCTTC
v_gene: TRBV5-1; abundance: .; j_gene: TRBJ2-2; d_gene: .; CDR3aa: CASSPGGNTGELFF; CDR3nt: TGCGCCAGCAGCCCTGGGGGGAACACCGGGGAGCTGTTTTTT
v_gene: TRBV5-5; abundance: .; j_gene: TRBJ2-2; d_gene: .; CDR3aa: CASSLGQSTGELFF; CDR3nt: TGTGCCAGCAGCTTGGGCCAGAGCACCGGGGAGCTGTTTTTT
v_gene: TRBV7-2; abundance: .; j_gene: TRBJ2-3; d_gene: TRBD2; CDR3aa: CASSFLAAQDTQYF; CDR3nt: TGTGCCAGCAGCTTTCTAGCGGCACAAGATACGCAGTATTTT
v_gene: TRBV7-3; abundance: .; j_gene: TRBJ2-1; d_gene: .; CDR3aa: CASSLTGRGFGEQFF; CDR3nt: TGTGCCAGCAGCTTAACTGGGAGGGGGTTCGGTGAGCAGTTCTTC
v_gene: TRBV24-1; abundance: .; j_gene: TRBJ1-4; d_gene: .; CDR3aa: CATSDGGTTNEKLFF; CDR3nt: TGTGCCACCAGTGATGGCGGGACAACAAATGAAAAACTGTTTTTT
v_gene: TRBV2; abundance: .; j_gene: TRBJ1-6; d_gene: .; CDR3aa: CASSEREVSPLHF; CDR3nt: TGTGCCAGCAGTGAACGGGAAGTGTCACCCCTCCACTTT
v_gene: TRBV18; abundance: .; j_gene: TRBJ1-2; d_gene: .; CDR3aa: CASSPPKRGGANYGYTF; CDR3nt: TGTGCCAGCTCACCACCGAAAAGGGGTGGAGCTAACTATGGCTACACCTTC